The 5 T cell receptor beta chains presented below share a single source sample, sequenced in a study of shared clonotypes between healthy human individuals. Using immunoSEQ multiplex PCR, the repertoire was profiled, and TCRdb retains in-frame clones only, with some absent. The table has 530,000 or so clones, approximately 79% seen once. Sequencing input: PBMCs. Source of these receptors: a woman in her thirties or forties in good health. Some clones in this sample may be carry-over from other donors' samples.

The chain links TRBV28 to TRBJ2-5, with 15 bases identical to TRBD2. Trimming cost V 3 bases and J 0 bases; bases outside gene matches: 8. Germline V CDR1 and CDR2: MDHEN, SYDVKM. CDR3 size: 19 residues. The CDR3 coding sequence is TGTGCCAGCAGTTTCAAATATGGACTAGCGGGGGGGTACCAAGAGACCCAGTACTTC. This codes for CASSFKYGLAGGYQETQYF. Together with reference TRBV28 and TRBJ2-5, the CDR3 gives the full variable domain: DVKVTQSSRYLVKRTGEKVFLECVQDMDHENMFWYRQDPGLGLRLIYFSYDVKMKEKGDIPEGYSVSREKKERFSLILESASTNQTSMYLCASSFKYGLAGGYQETQYFGPGTRLLVL.

The rearrangement links TRBV28 to TRBJ1-1; TRBD1 might be the D (5 bases). V lost 7 bases, J lost 3 bases, and 12 bases lay in between. CDR3 length equals 13 residues. The V gene's germline CDR1 is MDHEN and CDR2 SYDVKM. CDR3: CASTQGRDTEAFF. The CDR3 nucleotides read TGTGCCAGCACCCAGGGCCGAGACACTGAAGCTTTCTTT.

This clone showed up just a few times. J is TRBJ1-1 and V is TRBV6-5, with 7 bases identical to TRBD1. This CDR3 spans 14 amino acids. After removal of 2 bases from V and 4 bases from J, the junction contained 4 bases not matched to a gene. The germline V gene encodes CDR1 MNHEY and CDR2 SVGAGI. The CDR3 is CASSYASGGTEAFF. CDR3 nucleotide sequence: TGTGCCAGCAGTTACGCCTCAGGGGGCACTGAAGCTTTCTTT.

This rearrangement joins TRBV7-2 to TRBJ2-7; D uncertain. The length of the CDR3 is 13 residues. Germline V CDR1 and CDR2: SGHTA, FQGNSA. The V end was cut by 4 bases, the J end by 5 bases, with 12 bases between. This chain's CDR3 is CASSSGPSDEQYF. The CDR3 nucleotides are TGTGCCAGCAGCTCCGGTCCCTCGGACGAGCAGTACTTC.

The chain carries TRBV4-2 and TRBJ2-7, with 12 nucleotides matching TRBD2. This CDR3 spans 18 amino acids. The V segment lost 3 bases and the J segment 3 bases; nucleotides outside the gene matches: 12. Germline CDR1 LGHNA, CDR2 YNFKEQ. CDR3 nucleotide sequence: TGTGCCAGCAGCCAGGAACAGGGACTAGCGGGCGGCCTCTACGAGCAGTACTTC. It specifies CASSQEQGLAGGLYEQYF.